Listed below are T cell receptor beta chains from one sample, sequenced in a study of shared clonotypes between healthy human individuals. Here immunoSEQ multiplex PCR was the method, and the copy in TCRdb shows in-frame clones only, minus some. The top ten hold about 0.34% of the sample, which has 1,400,000 or so clones, 98% to 99% seen once. Material: naive CD4+ T cells sorted from blood. The receptor source for this set is a man aged 25-45 years in good health. The CDR3 runs from the conserved cysteine through the conserved F or W. D genes are given only for firm matches. For some rows the clone size is stated as once, few or many, or as a class when expanded; others skip it.

clone size | J gene | D gene | V gene | CDR3 protein | CDR3 DNA
- | TRBJ2-1 | TRBD2 | TRBV9 | CASSLAGTSGYNEQFF | TGTGCCAGCAGCCTTGCCGGGACTAGCGGCTACAATGAGCAGTTCTTC
once | TRBJ2-7 | - | TRBV7-6 | CASSPVGGREKNEQYF | TGTGCCAGCAGCCCCGTCGGGGGGCGGGAGAAAAACGAGCAGTACTTC
few | TRBJ1-3 | - | TRBV29-1 | CSVGGSGNTIYF | TGCAGCGTTGGAGGGTCTGGAAACACCATATATTTT
- | TRBJ2-3 | - | TRBV2 | CASSEQTQYF | TGTGCCAGCAGTGAACAAACGCAGTATTTT
- | TRBJ2-1 | TRBD2 | TRBV6-5 | CASSYSAGGSYNEQFF | TGTGCCAGCAGTTACTCGGCGGGAGGGTCCTACAATGAGCAGTTCTTC
once | TRBJ2-1 | TRBD2 | TRBV10-3 | CAIRIKREALFEQFF | TGTGCCATCCGAATTAAGCGGGAGGCCCTCTTTGAGCAGTTCTTC
- | TRBJ2-2 | - | TRBV7-9 | CASSFMRGANTGELFF | TGTGCCAGCTCTTTTATGCGGGGCGCGAACACCGGGGAGCTGTTTTTT
- | TRBJ2-7 | - | TRBV19 | CASSIKVAYEQYF | TGTGCCAGTAGTATTAAGGTAGCCTACGAGCAGTACTTC
- | TRBJ2-7 | - | TRBV7-8 | CASSLALVGPYEQYF | TGTGCCAGCAGCTTAGCCCTAGTGGGTCCCTACGAGCAGTACTTC
- | TRBJ2-1 | - | TRBV14 | CASSQDRHRQFF | TGTGCCAGCAGCCAAGATAGGCACAGACAGTTCTTC
- | TRBJ2-5 | TRBD1 | TRBV14 | CASSQGAGTEETQYF | TGTGCCAGCAGCCAAGGGGCCGGGACAGAAGAGACCCAGTACTTC
- | TRBJ2-7 | TRBD1 | TRBV28 | CASSTRQGVNEQYF | TGTGCCAGCAGTACCCGACAGGGGGTAAACGAGCAGTACTTC
- | TRBJ2-2 | - | TRBV5-1 | CASSLKQGGTGELFF | TGCGCCAGCAGCTTGAAACAGGGCGGCACCGGGGAGCTGTTTTTT
- | TRBJ2-1 | TRBD2 | TRBV7-6 | CASSLVGTSGYNEQFF | TGTGCCAGCAGCTTAGTCGGGACTAGCGGCTACAATGAGCAGTTCTTC
- | TRBJ1-1 | - | TRBV29-1 | CSVEGQFNTEAFF | TGCAGCGTGGAAGGACAGTTCAACACTGAAGCTTTCTTT
- | TRBJ2-1 | - | TRBV19 | CASSSRTLPYNEQFF | TGTGCCAGTAGTAGCCGGACCCTACCCTACAATGAGCAGTTCTTC
- | TRBJ1-1 | TRBD1 | TRBV18 | CASSLLDRAVDAFF | TGTGCCAGCTCACTTCTGGACAGGGCGGTGGACGCTTTCTTT
- | TRBJ2-7 | - | TRBV11-2 | CASSSNYEQYF | TGTGCCAGCAGCTCCAACTACGAGCAGTACTTC
once | TRBJ2-2 | TRBD1 | TRBV6-6 | CASSYRGQEISGELFF | TGTGCCAGCAGTTACCGAGGACAGGAAATATCCGGGGAGCTGTTTTTT
- | TRBJ1-1 | - | TRBV28 | CASSFPRERGAFF | TGTGCCAGCAGTTTTCCCAGGGAACGAGGAGCTTTCTTT
once | TRBJ2-6 | - | TRBV10-3 | CAISRYDRSGANVLTF | TGTGCCATCAGCAGATACGACCGTTCTGGGGCCAACGTCCTGACTTTC
- | TRBJ2-5 | - | TRBV5-4 | CASSLFILGETQYF | TGTGCCAGCAGCTTGTTTATTCTGGGAGAGACCCAGTACTTC
- | TRBJ1-4 | TRBD1 | TRBV5-4 | CASSLRTGDEKLFF | TGTGCCAGCAGCTTGCGGACAGGAGATGAAAAACTGTTTTTT
- | TRBJ1-2 | TRBD1 | TRBV18 | CASSPGTGGRNYGYTF | TGTGCCAGCTCACCGGGGACAGGGGGAAGGAACTATGGCTACACCTTC
- | TRBJ1-1 | - | TRBV29-1 | CSAHGGREEAFF | TGCAGCGCCCACGGGGGGCGGGAAGAAGCTTTCTTT
once | TRBJ1-5 | - | TRBV5-5 | CASSLGTGNQHF | TGTGCCAGCAGCTTGGGGACGGGGAACCAGCATTTT
once | TRBJ2-2 | TRBD2 | TRBV9 | CASSVAPPRWLAGVHTGELFF | TGTGCCAGCAGCGTAGCCCCACCAAGGTGGCTAGCGGGAGTCCACACCGGGGAGCTGTTTTTT
- | TRBJ2-7 | TRBD1 | TRBV4-1 | CASSLEDRGYEQYF | TGCGCCAGCAGCCTTGAGGACAGGGGCTACGAGCAGTACTTC
- | TRBJ1-4 | - | TRBV7-8 | CASREAVNEKLFF | TGTGCCAGCAGGGAGGCGGTCAATGAAAAACTGTTTTTT
- | TRBJ2-3 | - | TRBV7-8 | CASNKAESTDTQYF | TGTGCCAGTAACAAAGCTGAAAGCACAGATACGCAGTATTTT
- | TRBJ2-3 | - | TRBV5-1 | CASSLEGGNTDTQYF | TGCGCCAGCAGCTTGGAAGGAGGTAACACAGATACGCAGTATTTT